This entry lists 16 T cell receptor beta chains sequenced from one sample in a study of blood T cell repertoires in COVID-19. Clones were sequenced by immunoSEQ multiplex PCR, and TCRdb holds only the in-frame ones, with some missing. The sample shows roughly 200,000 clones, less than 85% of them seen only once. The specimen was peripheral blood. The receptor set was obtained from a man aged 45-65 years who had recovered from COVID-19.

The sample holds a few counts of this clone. CDR3 loop: CSVEDFSEGYTF. The CDR3 DNA reads as TGCAGCGTTGAAGATTTCTCTGAGGGCTACACCTTC. The chain couples TRBV29-1 to TRBJ1-2; D unresolved. The CDR3 is 12 residues long. With 0 bases removed from V and 8 bases from J, the gap between germline ends came to 10 bases. CDR1 SQVTM and CDR2 ANQGSEA come from the germline V gene.

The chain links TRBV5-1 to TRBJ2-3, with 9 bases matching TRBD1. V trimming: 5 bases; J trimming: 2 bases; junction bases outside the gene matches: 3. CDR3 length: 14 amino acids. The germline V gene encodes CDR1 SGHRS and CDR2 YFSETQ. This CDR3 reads CASSNRGLTDTQYF. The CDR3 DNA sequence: TGCGCCAGCAGTAACAGGGGGCTCACAGATACGCAGTATTTT.

The CDR3 DNA is TGTGCCAGCAGCCAAGCCAGACAGATCTATGGCTACACCTTC. As protein: CASSQARQIYGYTF. This chain links TRBV3-1 (or the pseudogene TRBV3-2) with TRBJ1-2, with D perhaps TRBD1 (5 bases). The CDR3 length is 14 residues. Germline CDR1 LGHDT, CDR2 YNNKEL (reference sequence). Trimming took 1 base from V and 4 from J, leaving 10 bases between them.

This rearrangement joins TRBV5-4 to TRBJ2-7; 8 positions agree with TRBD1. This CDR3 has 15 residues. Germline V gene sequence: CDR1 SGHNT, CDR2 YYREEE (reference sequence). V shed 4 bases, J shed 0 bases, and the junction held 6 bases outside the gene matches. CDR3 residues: CASSMGQALSYEQYF. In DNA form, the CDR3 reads TGTGCCAGCAGCATGGGACAGGCGCTCTCCTACGAGCAGTACTTC.

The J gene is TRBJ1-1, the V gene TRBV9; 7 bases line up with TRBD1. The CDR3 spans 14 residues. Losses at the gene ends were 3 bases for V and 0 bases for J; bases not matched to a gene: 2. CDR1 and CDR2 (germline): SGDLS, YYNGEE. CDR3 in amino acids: CASSETGVNTEAFF. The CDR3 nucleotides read TGTGCCAGCAGCGAAACAGGGGTGAACACTGAAGCTTTCTTT.

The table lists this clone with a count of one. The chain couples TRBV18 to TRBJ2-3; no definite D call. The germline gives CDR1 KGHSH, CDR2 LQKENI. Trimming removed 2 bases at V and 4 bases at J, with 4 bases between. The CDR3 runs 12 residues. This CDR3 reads CASSPEADTQYF. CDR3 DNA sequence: TGTGCCAGCTCACCAGAGGCAGATACGCAGTATTTT. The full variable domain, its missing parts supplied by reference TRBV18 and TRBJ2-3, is NAGVMQNPRHLVRRRGQEARLRCSPMKGHSHVYWYRQLPEEGLKFMVYLQKENIIDESGMPKERFSAEFPKEGPSILRIQQVVRGDSAAYFCASSPEADTQYFGPGTRLTVL.

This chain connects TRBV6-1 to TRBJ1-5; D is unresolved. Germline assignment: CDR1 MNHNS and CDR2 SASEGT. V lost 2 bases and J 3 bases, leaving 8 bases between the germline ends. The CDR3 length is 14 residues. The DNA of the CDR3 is TGTGCCAGCAGTGAACGGCAGGTCAATCAGCCCCAGCATTTT. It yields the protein CASSERQVNQPQHF.

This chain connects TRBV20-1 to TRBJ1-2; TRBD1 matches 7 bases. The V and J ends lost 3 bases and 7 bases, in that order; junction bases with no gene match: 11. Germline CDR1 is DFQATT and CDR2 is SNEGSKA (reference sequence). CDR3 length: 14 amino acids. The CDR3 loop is CSASQGGTVGGYTF. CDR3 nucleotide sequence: TGCAGTGCTAGTCAAGGGGGGACAGTTGGTGGCTACACCTTC.

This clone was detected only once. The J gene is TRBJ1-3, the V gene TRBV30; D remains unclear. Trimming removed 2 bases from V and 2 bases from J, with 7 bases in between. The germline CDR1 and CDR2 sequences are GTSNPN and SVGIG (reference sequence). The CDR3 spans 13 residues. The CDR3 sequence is CAWSFTAGNTIYF. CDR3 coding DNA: TGTGCCTGGAGTTTTACGGCTGGAAACACCATATATTTT. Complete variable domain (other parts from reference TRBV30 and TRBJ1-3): SQTIHQWPATLVQPVGSPLSLECTVEGTSNPNLYWYRQAAGRGLQLLFYSVGIGQISSEVPQNLSASRPQDRQFILSSKKLLLSDSGFYLCAWSFTAGNTIYFGEGSWLTVV.

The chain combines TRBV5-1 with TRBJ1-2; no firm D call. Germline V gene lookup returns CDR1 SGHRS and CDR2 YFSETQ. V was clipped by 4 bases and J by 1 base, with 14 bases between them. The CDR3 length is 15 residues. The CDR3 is CASSLSGENNYGYTF. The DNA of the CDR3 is TGCGCCAGCAGCCTCTCCGGGGAGAATAACTATGGCTACACCTTC. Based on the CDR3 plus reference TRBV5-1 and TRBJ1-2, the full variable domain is KAGVTQTPRYLIKTRGQQVTLSCSPISGHRSVSWYQQTPGQGLQFLFEYFSETQRNKGNFPGRFSGRQFSNSRSEMNVSTLELGDSALYLCASSLSGENNYGYTFGSGTRLTVV.

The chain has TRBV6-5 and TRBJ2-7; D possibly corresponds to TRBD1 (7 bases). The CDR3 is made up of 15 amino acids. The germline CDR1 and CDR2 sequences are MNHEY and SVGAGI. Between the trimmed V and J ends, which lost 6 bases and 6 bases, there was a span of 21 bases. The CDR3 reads CASSPGEGGGIEQYF. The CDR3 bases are TGTGCCAGCAGCCCCGGAGAAGGGGGCGGGATCGAGCAGTACTTC.

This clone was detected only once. CDR3 protein: CASSSPGRFGSKAFF. CDR3 coding DNA: TGTGCCAGCAGTTCCCCGGGGAGATTCGGTTCGAAAGCTTTCTTT. The chain is built from TRBV27 and TRBJ1-1; no reliable D call. This CDR3 has 15 amino acids. The germline V gene encodes CDR1 MNHEY and CDR2 SMNVEV (reference sequence). V gave up 4 bases and J gave up 9 bases, with 21 bases separating them.

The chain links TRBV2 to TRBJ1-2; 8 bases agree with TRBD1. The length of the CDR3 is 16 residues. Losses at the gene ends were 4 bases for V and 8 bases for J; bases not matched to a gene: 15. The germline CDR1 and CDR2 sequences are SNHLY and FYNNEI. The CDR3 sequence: CASSVPSGQGARGYTF. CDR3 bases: TGTGCCAGCAGTGTACCCTCGGGCCAGGGGGCTCGAGGCTACACCTTC.

The CDR3 DNA sequence: TGTGCCAGCAGCCAAGCATCGGCGGAAGCCCCCTGGGAGCAGTACTTC. It yields the protein CASSQASAEAPWEQYF. The chain recombines TRBV3-1 (or the pseudogene TRBV3-2) with TRBJ2-7; D is unclear. Between the trimmed V and J ends, which lost 1 base and 7 bases, there was a span of 20 bases. CDR3 length: 16 residues. Germline V gene lookup returns CDR1 LGHDT and CDR2 YNNKEL (reference sequence).

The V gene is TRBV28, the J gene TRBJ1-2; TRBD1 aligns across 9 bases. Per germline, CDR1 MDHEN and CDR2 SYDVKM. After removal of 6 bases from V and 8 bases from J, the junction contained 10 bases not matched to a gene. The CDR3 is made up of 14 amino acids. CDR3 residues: CASRDGTGLEGYTF. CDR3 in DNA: TGTGCCAGCAGGGACGGGACAGGGCTAGAGGGCTACACCTTC.

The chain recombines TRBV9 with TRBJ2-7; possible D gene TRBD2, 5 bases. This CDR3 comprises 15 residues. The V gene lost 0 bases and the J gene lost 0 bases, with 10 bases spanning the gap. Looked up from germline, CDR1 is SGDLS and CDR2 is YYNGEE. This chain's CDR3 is CASSVGLAASYEQYF. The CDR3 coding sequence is TGTGCCAGCAGCGTAGGGCTAGCTGCCTCCTACGAGCAGTACTTC.